Here is one T cell receptor (beta chain) with its context. No antigen is known for it. The method was immunoSEQ multiplex PCR; TCRdb's version includes in-frame clones alone and lacks a portion of them. The sample includes about 170,000 clones, around 90% of them seen just once. These data are taken from a study of T cell responses to AZD1222 COVID-19 vaccine. Study-wide results and limits: Clonal diversity may have been underestimated in mostly white British donors. No repertoire was sampled before or during the peak T cell response, only after it. Spike-specific TCR depth and breadth grew after two AZD1222 doses. Baseline seropositivity occurred in only a handful of AZD1222 recipients.

This CDR3 region has 17 residues. This chain uses TRBV1 with TRBJ1-1; the table's TRBD1 call for D was not verified on the DNA. TRBV1 is a recognized pseudogene. The TCR comes from an adult in good health. The sequenced sample was peripheral blood, obtained on day 0 of AZD1222 vaccination. For the CDR3, the DNA is TGCACCAGCAGCCAAGATTGGGTCCGGACAGGGGATCCTGAAGCTTTCTTT. This translates into CTSSQDWVRTGDPEAFF.